These T cell receptor beta chains were read from a single sample in a study of blood T cell repertoires in COVID-19. Generated by immunoSEQ multiplex PCR, the TCRdb table keeps only in-frame clones and is missing some. This table has roughly 230,000 clones, 65% to 85% appearing once. Material for sequencing was peripheral blood. These receptors were taken from a man aged 35-49 years with active or convalescent COVID-19. Each CDR3 is given with its conserved first and last residue. The D gene is left open where the match is weak. Where a row states a size, it is once, few, many or the class of an expanded clone; other rows omit it.

J gene	clone size	V gene	D gene	CDR3 protein	CDR3 DNA
TRBJ2-1	-	TRBV5-5	TRBD2	CASSFLGEGEQFF	TGTGCCAGCAGCTTCCTGGGGGAGGGTGAGCAGTTCTTC
TRBJ1-5	few	TRBV3-1/TRBV3-2	TRBD1	CASSQGQGGNQPQHF	TGTGCCAGCAGCCAAGGGCAGGGGGGCAATCAGCCCCAGCATTTT
TRBJ1-2	-	TRBV5-1	-	CASSSLLGGDGYTF	TGCGCCAGCAGCTCCCTGCTGGGGGGGGACGGCTACACCTTC
TRBJ1-1	-	TRBV6-1	-	CASSEQGSTEAFF	TGTGCCAGCAGTGAACAGGGGAGCACTGAAGCTTTCTTT
TRBJ2-3	-	TRBV15	TRBD2	CATRVRGGPDTQYF	TGTGCCACCAGGGTGCGGGGGGGCCCAGATACGCAGTATTTT
TRBJ2-3	-	TRBV19	TRBD2	CASSIQRTSGDTDTQYF	TGTGCCAGTAGTATACAGAGGACTAGCGGAGACACAGATACGCAGTATTTT
TRBJ2-7	-	TRBV6-4	TRBD2	CASSELAGSSYEQYF	TGTGCCAGCAGTGAATTAGCGGGGAGCTCCTACGAGCAGTACTTC
TRBJ2-7	-	TRBV9	TRBD2	CASSVGGGPLYEQYF	TGTGCCAGCAGCGTAGGCGGGGGTCCGCTCTACGAGCAGTACTTC
TRBJ1-1	once	TRBV10-3	TRBD1	CAISDWGQGRSRRTNTEAFF	TGTGCCATCAGTGATTGGGGACAGGGAAGGTCAAGACGTACGAACACTGAAGCTTTCTTT
TRBJ1-6	-	TRBV30	-	CAWSAARDTEIFYNSPLHF	TGTGCCTGGAGTGCAGCCCGGGACACGGAAATTTTCTATAATTCACCCCTCCACTTT
TRBJ1-5	-	TRBV6-5	-	CASRKRGYQPQHF	TGTGCCAGCAGGAAGAGAGGGTATCAGCCCCAGCATTTT
TRBJ1-6	-	TRBV2	TRBD1	CASRGQVGSPLHF	TGTGCCAGCCGGGGACAGGTTGGGTCACCCCTCCACTTT
TRBJ2-3	-	TRBV9	-	CASSVQGLTDTQYF	TGTGCCAGCAGCGTACAGGGACTCACAGATACGCAGTATTTT
TRBJ2-7	-	TRBV5-1	TRBD2	CASRSGGGSYEQYF	TGCGCCAGCAGGAGCGGGGGCGGCTCCTACGAGCAGTACTTC
TRBJ2-1	once	TRBV10-3	-	CAISEDSVSNEQFF	TGTGCCATCAGTGAGGACAGCGTGAGCAATGAGCAGTTCTTC
TRBJ1-4	-	TRBV9	-	CASSVGGDIYNEKLFF	TGTGCCAGCAGCGTAGGAGGGGACATATATAATGAAAAACTGTTTTTT
TRBJ2-2	-	TRBV2	TRBD1	CASSVGDRGHTGELFF	TGTGCCAGCAGTGTTGGGGACAGGGGGCACACCGGGGAGCTGTTTTTT
TRBJ2-1	-	TRBV3-1/TRBV3-2	-	CASSLETRISYNEQFF	TGTGCCAGCAGCTTAGAAACTAGAATATCCTACAATGAGCAGTTCTTC
TRBJ2-7	few	TRBV6-5	-	CASSYRGRTGEQYF	TGTGCCAGCAGTTACAGAGGGAGGACTGGCGAGCAGTACTTC
TRBJ2-1	once	TRBV3-1/TRBV3-2	TRBD1	CASSQRQGRNEQFF	TGTGCCAGCAGCCAAAGACAGGGCCGCAATGAGCAGTTCTTC
TRBJ2-1	-	TRBV7-6	TRBD2	CASSTSRDSGSTYNEQFF	TGTGCCAGCAGCACTTCACGAGATAGCGGGAGTACATACAATGAGCAGTTCTTC
TRBJ1-1	-	TRBV12-5	-	CASGLKLFGRAYTEAFF	TGTGCTAGTGGTTTGAAGTTGTTTGGCAGGGCTTACACTGAAGCTTTCTTT